A single sample is the source of the 25 T cell receptor beta chains below, sequenced in a study of T cells after yellow fever vaccination. TCRdb independently ran MiXCR on the 5' RACE reads; one entry per CDR3 protein. The sample shows 300,000 to 350,000 distinct CDR3 sequences, under 5% of them seen only once. The starting material was PBMCs, obtained 5 days after the yellow fever booster vaccination. The source of these receptors is a man aged 18 to 29 who received the YFV17D yellow fever vaccine.

This clonotype has at least ten counts. This chain uses TRBV5-4 with TRBJ2-3; no clear D. CDR1 is SGHNT, CDR2 YYREEE, per germline (reference sequence). Trimming shortened V by 2 bases and J by 2 bases, and 9 bases separated the two germline ends. CDR3 length equals 14 residues. DNA for the CDR3: TGTGCCAGCAGCTTAAAATCCCCCACAGATACGCAGTATTTT. Its protein product is CASSLKSPTDTQYF.

This chain joins TRBV18 and TRBJ2-7, with 9 bases aligning to TRBD1. The germline CDR1 and CDR2 sequences are KGHSH and LQKENI. Losses at the gene ends were 8 bases for V and 6 bases for J; bases not matched to a gene: 11. CDR3 length: 14 amino acids. CDR3 sequence (DNA): TGTGCCAGCGCCCCTCAGGTGACAGGGGGCGAGCAGTACGTC. Translation: CASAPQVTGGEQYV.

This clonotype occurred a few times. The chain links TRBV20-1 to TRBJ2-7; 16 bases align to TRBD2. V gave up 0 bases and J gave up 6 bases; unmatched junction bases: 2. Germline V gene data show CDR1 as DFQATT and CDR2 as SNEGSKA (reference sequence). This CDR3 comprises 15 residues. CDR3 nucleotide sequence: TGCAGTGCTAGAGACGGGACTAGCGGGGGGGCCGAGCAGTACTTC. Protein: CSARDGTSGGAEQYF.

This clonotype appeared many times. This chain links TRBV5-1 with TRBJ2-1; possible D gene TRBD2, 7 bases. CDR3 length: 15 amino acids. V lost 0 bases to trimming and J lost 8 bases, with 15 bases between them. Germline assignment: CDR1 SGHRS and CDR2 YFSETQ. This chain's CDR3 is CASSLATWGGDEQFF. The DNA for the CDR3 is TGCGCCAGCAGCTTGGCAACCTGGGGGGGCGATGAGCAGTTCTTC.

The DNA for the CDR3 is TGTGCCAGCAGCTCGGGACTAGCGGAAAACAATGAGCAGTTCTTC. Encoded protein: CASSSGLAENNEQFF. The gene calls are TRBV7-9 and TRBJ2-1, with 11 nucleotides matching TRBD2. Germline loops: CDR1 SEHNR, CDR2 FQNEAQ (reference sequence). This CDR3 region has 15 residues. The V and J ends lost 4 bases and 5 bases, in that order; junction bases with no gene match: 4.

The chain is built from TRBV5-1 and TRBJ2-2; TRBD2 matches 7 bases. The CDR3 covers 17 residues. Unmatched junction bases numbered 6, after V lost 1 base and J lost 0 bases. From germline, CDR1 is SGHRS and CDR2 YFSETQ. The CDR3 here is CASSLQRGEPNTGELFF. The CDR3 region has the DNA TGCGCCAGCAGCTTGCAGCGGGGAGAACCGAACACCGGGGAGCTGTTTTTT.

In this sample, this clonotype turned up a few times. The CDR3 sequence: CASSYGTSGVGGRTQYF. CDR3 DNA sequence: TGTGCCAGCAGCTATGGGACTAGCGGGGTAGGCGGGAGGACCCAGTACTTC. The chain carries TRBV7-2 and TRBJ2-5, with TRBD2 matching 13 bases. The CDR3 is made up of 17 amino acids. Per the germline V gene, CDR1 is SGHTA and CDR2 is FQGNSA. Trimming cost V 4 bases and J 7 bases; bases outside gene matches: 12.

The table lists this clonotype with many counts. The genes are TRBV5-1 and TRBJ1-4; 10 nucleotides align to TRBD1. Germline lookup yields CDR1 SGHRS and CDR2 YFSETQ. V lost 2 bases to trimming and J lost 5 bases; unmatched junction nucleotides: 6. The length of the CDR3 is 16 residues. The CDR3 loop reads CASSLSPGQGNEKLFF. Here the CDR3 DNA reads TGCGCCAGCAGCTTATCTCCGGGACAGGGGAATGAAAAACTGTTTTTT.

This clonotype was seen a few times. V is TRBV4-3 and J is TRBJ2-1; the D gene is possibly TRBD1 (7 bases). Germline V lookup: CDR1 LGHNA, CDR2 YSLEER. V dropped 1 base and J dropped 10 bases, with 17 bases sitting between them. This CDR3 contains 15 residues. The CDR3 loop reads CASSQGGRQGGEQFF. The CDR3 bases are TGCGCCAGCAGCCAAGGCGGACGACAGGGAGGCGAGCAGTTCTTC.

This clonotype turned up a few times. The V gene is TRBV4-1, the J gene TRBJ1-1; no definite D call. Between the trimmed V and J ends, which lost 1 base and 3 bases, there was a span of 15 bases. Germline-derived CDR1 and CDR2 are MGHRA and YSYEKL. The CDR3 is made up of 16 amino acids. The chain's CDR3 is CASSQVYPGMDTEAFF. In nucleotides, the CDR3 is TGCGCCAGCAGCCAAGTTTATCCGGGGATGGACACTGAAGCTTTCTTT.

This clonotype was seen ten or more times. The chain is built from TRBV9 and TRBJ2-7; 11 bases map to TRBD2. J lost 2 bases, V lost 3 bases, and 4 bases had no gene match. CDR3 length equals 15 residues. The germline CDR1 and CDR2 sequences are SGDLS and YYNGEE. DNA of the CDR3: TGTGCCAGCAGCGGGGGGACTAGCGGTCCCTACGAGCAGTACTTC. It codes for CASSGGTSGPYEQYF. Filled out from reference TRBV9 and TRBJ2-7, the complete variable domain reads DSGVTQTPKHLITATGQRVTLRCSPRSGDLSVYWYQQSLDQGLQFLIQYYNGEERAKGNILERFSAQQFPDLHSELNLSSLELGDSALYFCASSGGTSGPYEQYFGPGTRLTVT.

This clonotype showed up many times. The chain couples TRBV11-2 to TRBJ2-3; weak D call: TRBD1 (5 bases). The length of the CDR3 is 14 residues. Per the germline V gene, CDR1 is SGHAT and CDR2 is FQNNGV. The V end was cut by 6 bases, the J end by 3 bases, with 13 bases between. CDR3 sequence reads: CASSPDTGTDTQYF. DNA of the CDR3: TGTGCCAGCAGTCCGGACACCGGGACAGATACGCAGTATTTT. Together with reference TRBV11-2 and TRBJ2-3, the CDR3 gives the full variable domain: EAGVAQSPRYKIIEKRQSVAFWCNPISGHATLYWYQQILGQGPKLLIQFQNNGVVDDSQLPKDRFSAERLKGVDSTLKIQPAKLEDSAVYLCASSPDTGTDTQYFGPGTRLTVL.

In this sample, this clonotype turned up many times. This rearrangement joins TRBV5-1 to TRBJ2-7; D is perhaps TRBD1 (6 bases). CDR1 is SGHRS and CDR2 is YFSETQ in the germline V gene. Trimming pared 0 bases from V and 9 bases from J, leaving 10 bases between. CDR3 length: 12 amino acids. CDR3 in amino acids: CASSLDLGGQYF. For the CDR3, the DNA is TGCGCCAGCAGCTTGGATCTAGGGGGGCAGTACTTC.

V gene TRBV5-1 combines with J gene TRBJ2-1; 11 bases line up with TRBD2. The CDR3 extends over 16 amino acids. The germline gives CDR1 SGHRS, CDR2 YFSETQ. The trim removed 4 bases at V and 5 bases at J, leaving 8 bases unmatched. The CDR3 protein is CASSRRLAGRNNEQFF. DNA for the CDR3: TGCGCCAGCAGCCGGAGACTAGCGGGGAGAAACAATGAGCAGTTCTTC.

The chain recombines TRBV6-2 or TRBV6-3 with TRBJ2-7, with D uncertain. Per the germline V gene, CDR1 is MNHEY and CDR2 is SVGEGT. The CDR3 spans 15 residues. The V and J ends lost 9 bases and 7 bases respectively, with 25 bases between them. Written as DNA, the CDR3 is TGTGCCAGGACTTTCCCGTGGGTCTCCCCCACTGAGCAGTACTTC. Translated, it gives CARTFPWVSPTEQYF.

This clonotype was seen more than once but under ten times. V and J are TRBV20-1 and TRBJ1-4; the match to TRBD1 covers 7 bases. CDR1 and CDR2 from the germline V gene are DFQATT and SNEGSKA (reference sequence). The CDR3 consists of 14 residues. J was trimmed by 5 bases and V by 2 bases; bases with no gene match: 5. The DNA of the CDR3 is TGCAGTGCTAGACCGGGACAGAAAAATGAAAAACTGTTTTTT. Protein product: CSARPGQKNEKLFF.

The table lists this clonotype with many counts. The J gene is TRBJ2-3, the V gene TRBV11-2, with 8 bases matching TRBD2. CDR1 SGHAT and CDR2 FQNNGV come from the germline V gene. There are 15 residues in the CDR3. Losses at the gene ends were 2 bases for V and 4 bases for J; bases not matched to a gene: 5. The CDR3 loop reads CASSLLGGAADTQYF. CDR3 nucleotides: TGTGCCAGCAGCTTACTCGGGGGGGCGGCAGATACGCAGTATTTT.

This rearrangement joins TRBV10-3 to TRBJ2-5; unclear D gene. The CDR3 contains 15 residues. The germline CDR1 and CDR2 sequences are ENHRY and SYGVKD. V lost 6 bases and J 4 bases, leaving 18 bases between the germline ends. CDR3 protein: CAISPGSSGIETQYF. CDR3 sequence (DNA): TGTGCCATCAGCCCCGGATCGAGTGGAATAGAGACCCAGTACTTC.

The CDR3 DNA is TGTGCAAGTCGCTACAGGGACAGTACCTACGAGCAGTACGTC. Its protein is CASRYRDSTYEQYV. The chain joins TRBV12-2 to TRBJ2-7; the table's D call of TRBD1 was not tested on the DNA. TRBV12-2 is shown as a pseudogene. The CDR3 length is 14 residues.

This clonotype was observed at least ten times. This rearrangement joins TRBV7-2 to TRBJ1-1; D gene uncertain. CDR3 length: 12 amino acids. Per germline, CDR1 SGHTA and CDR2 FQGNSA. V shed 1 base and J shed 8 bases, with 8 bases lying between them. The CDR3 DNA is TGTGCCAGCAGCTTAGTGAGGAAAGAAGCTTTCTTT. Its protein product is CASSLVRKEAFF.

This clonotype was counted many times. V and J are TRBV6-5 and TRBJ2-7; D is tentatively TRBD1 or TRBD2 (6 bases each). The V gene's germline CDR1 is MNHEY and CDR2 SVGAGI. CDR3 size: 14 residues. V was clipped by 4 bases and J by 4 bases, with 14 bases between them. DNA for the CDR3: TGTGCCAGCAGTTCTGCCGGGGGCCGGTACGAGCAGTACGTC. Translated: CASSSAGGRYEQYV.

To note about this clonotype: The junction shows a germline mismatch at one end, possibly a read error. The rearrangement links TRBV4-3 to TRBJ2-3; D ambiguous. The CDR3 runs 14 residues. Germline lookup yields CDR1 LGHNA and CDR2 YSLEER. The CDR3 protein is CASSTSITTDAQYF. Written as DNA, the CDR3 is TGCGCCAGTTCGACGAGTATTACCACAGATGCGCAGTATTTT.

This chain links TRBV20-1 with TRBJ1-2, with D uncertain. V lost 3 bases and J 2 bases, leaving 10 bases between the germline ends. This CDR3 has 13 amino acids. CDR1 and CDR2 (germline): DFQATT, SNEGSKA (reference sequence). The CDR3 sequence is CSASSPWNYGYTF. The CDR3 DNA is TGCAGTGCTAGTTCCCCTTGGAACTATGGCTACACCTTC.

This clonotype was counted a few times. This chain links TRBV6-2 or TRBV6-3 with TRBJ1-4; possibly TRBD1 for D (5 bases). Trimming shortened V by 0 bases and J by 16 bases, and 21 bases separated the two germline ends. Germline V gene lookup returns CDR1 MNHEY and CDR2 SVGEGT. This CDR3 spans 15 amino acids. The CDR3 is CASSYSRRDSTTRFF. The CDR3 region has the DNA TGTGCCAGCAGTTACTCGCGGCGGGACTCTACTACTCGGTTTTTT.

This sequence joins TRBV12-3 or TRBV12-4 and TRBJ2-3, with 11 bases matching TRBD2. The V and J ends lost 10 bases and 6 bases, in that order; junction bases with no gene match: 12. The length of the CDR3 is 15 residues. The CDR3 nucleotides read TGTGCCACCTCGCCCGGGACTAGCGGTGGGGATACGCAGTATTTT. Translating it yields CATSPGTSGGDTQYF.